This T cell receptor (beta chain) came from a study of CD8+ T cells in alopecia areata. Background on the study: The study gave treated patients oral tofacitinib at 5 to 10 mg twice daily. It was 6 to 18 months of tofacitinib, and then there were 6 months off drug.

Germline values: CDR1 MNHNS, CDR2 SASEGT. The CDR3 runs 10 residues. V gave up 6 bases and J gave up 8 bases, with 7 bases separating them. Treatment here: oral pan-JAK inhibitor, 5-10 mg twice daily. Sequencing templates came from extracted RNA that was reverse transcribed into cDNA. This table comes from immunoSEQ multiplex PCR, and its TCRdb copy is limited to in-frame clones, with some not included. This sample has 95,000 to 100,000 clones, with 55% to 70% found just once. Whole-study findings and limits: Numerous expanded lesional clones remained in scalp and blood during tofacitinib. Compared with normal scalp, lesional scalp had higher clonality and more expanded CD8+ clones.

In regard to this clone: Its antigen is still unknown.

The starting material was CD8+ T cells sorted from blood, obtained at approximately week 60, from a patient treated with tofacitinib. The origin of this receptor is a human donor with alopecia areata. The rearrangement links TRBV6-1 to TRBJ1-2; D unclear. The CDR3 DNA reads TGTGCCAGCAGGAACCCGGGCTACACCTTC. Encoded protein: CASRNPGYTF.